The 29 T cell receptor beta chains below all came from one sample that was sequenced in a study of breast tumors, draining lymph nodes, adjacent tissues. Each CDR3 protein gets one entry after TCRdb re-called the multiplex PCR reads with MiXCR. Of roughly 7,100 distinct CDR3 sequences in the sample, approximately 42% were seen once. Sequences were obtained from tumor-adjacent breast tissue. The receptors originated from a female donor with breast cancer. Some clones in this sample may be carry-over from other donors' samples.

This clonotype was recorded at least ten times. CDR3 DNA: TGTGCCAGCAGCTTAGCGAAGGGGGACAGAGATGGCTACACCTTC. Protein product: CASSLAKGDRDGYTF. The chain employs TRBV7-2 and TRBJ1-2; 7 bases agree with TRBD1. The germline V gene encodes CDR1 SGHTA and CDR2 FQGNSA. Losses at the gene ends were 0 bases for V and 6 bases for J; bases not matched to a gene: 7. CDR3 size: 15 residues. Full variable domain (rest looked up from reference TRBV7-2 and TRBJ1-2): GAGVSQSPSNKVTEKGKDVELRCDPISGHTALYWYRQSLGQGLEFLIYFQGNSAPDKSGLPSDRFSAERTGGSVSTLTIQRTQQEDSAVYLCASSLAKGDRDGYTFGSGTRLTVV.

This clonotype is medium-sized in the sample. The chain employs TRBV5-1 and TRBJ2-1; 11 bases are a match to TRBD1. The V gene's germline CDR1 is SGHRS and CDR2 YFSETQ. CDR3 length equals 15 residues. Unmatched junction bases numbered 12, after V lost 4 bases and J lost 12 bases. The chain's CDR3 is CASSISPGQGVRQFF. Here the CDR3 DNA reads TGCGCCAGCAGCATATCCCCGGGACAGGGGGTGCGGCAGTTCTTC.

This chain uses TRBV7-2 with TRBJ1-1; D call uncertain. This CDR3 has 13 amino acids. Looked up from germline, CDR1 is SGHTA and CDR2 is FQGNSA. Trimming took 1 base from V and 1 from J, leaving 4 bases between them. The CDR3 DNA follows: TGTGCCAGCAGCTTAGAGCAGAACACTGAAGCTTTCTTT. Translated: CASSLEQNTEAFF. The complete variable domain, with remaining parts taken from reference TRBV7-2 and TRBJ1-1, reads GAGVSQSPSNKVTEKGKDVELRCDPISGHTALYWYRQSLGQGLEFLIYFQGNSAPDKSGLPSDRFSAERTGGSVSTLTIQRTQQEDSAVYLCASSLEQNTEAFFGQGTRLTVV.

This clonotype was picked up many times. The J gene is TRBJ2-6, the V gene TRBV6-6, with D perhaps matching TRBD1 (6 bases). Germline values: CDR1 MNHNY, CDR2 SVGAGI (reference sequence). The V gene lost 5 bases and the J gene lost 1 base, with 9 bases spanning the gap. The CDR3 loop spans 15 amino acids. In nucleotides, the CDR3 is TGTGCCAGCAGTCCTGACAGGTCTGGGGCCAACGTCCTGACTTTC. Protein: CASSPDRSGANVLTF.

The chain employs TRBV25-1 and TRBJ1-2; D may be TRBD1 (5 bases). There are 14 residues in the CDR3. Trimming removed 1 base at V and 4 bases at J, with 10 bases between. Per the germline V gene, CDR1 is MGHDK and CDR2 is SYGVNS. The CDR3 DNA follows: TGTGCCAGCAGTGAATGGACAACAGGCTATGGCTACACCTTC. It translates to CASSEWTTGYGYTF.

This clonotype was observed many times. V is TRBV18 and J is TRBJ2-4, with 9 bases identical to TRBD1. The CDR3 consists of 13 residues. The ends lost 8 bases at V and 6 bases at J; junction bases unmatched: 5. Germline V gene lookup returns CDR1 KGHSH and CDR2 LQKENI. The DNA for the CDR3 is TGTGCCAGCAGTGGGACAGGGATAAACATTCAGTACTTC. This codes for CASSGTGINIQYF.

The chain combines TRBV20-1 with TRBJ2-5; a possible D gene is TRBD1 (5 bases). Trimming shortened V by 6 bases and J by 5 bases, and 16 bases separated the two germline ends. In germline, CDR1 is DFQATT, CDR2 SNEGSKA (reference sequence). The CDR3 runs to 13 residues. The CDR3 coding sequence is TGCAGTGCCCACCCCAGGGCCGGCGAGACCCAGTACTTC. Protein product: CSAHPRAGETQYF.

In its sample, this clonotype ranks as medium-sized. V and J are TRBV18 and TRBJ2-7; 7 bases are a match to TRBD1. The CDR3 runs to 13 residues. CDR1 is KGHSH, CDR2 LQKENI, per germline. With V trimmed by 4 bases and J by 5 bases, 5 bases remained unmatched. The CDR3 DNA is TGTGCCAGCTCACGAGACAGGGACCACGAGCAGTACTTC. Encoded protein: CASSRDRDHEQYF. Full variable domain (missing parts from reference TRBV18 and TRBJ2-7): NAGVMQNPRHLVRRRGQEARLRCSPMKGHSHVYWYRQLPEEGLKFMVYLQKENIIDESGMPKERFSAEFPKEGPSILRIQQVVRGDSAAYFCASSRDRDHEQYFGPGTRLTVT.

The chain couples TRBV5-1 to TRBJ2-2, with unresolved D. The CDR3 consists of 14 residues. CDR1 and CDR2 from the germline V gene are SGHRS and YFSETQ. V lost 4 bases and J 3 bases, leaving 10 bases between the germline ends. In nucleotides, the CDR3 is TGCGCCAGCAGCCCCAATACATACACCGGGGAGCTGTTTTTT. This gives the protein CASSPNTYTGELFF.

At least ten counts were recorded for this clonotype. The germline gene is not matched at one end of the junction; a read error may be the cause. The rearrangement uses TRBV2 and TRBJ2-1; 10 bases align to TRBD2. CDR3 size: 12 residues. Germline CDR1 and CDR2: SNHLY and FYNNEI. CDR3 in DNA: TGTGCCAGCAATTCCGGGACTAGCGTTGGGCTCTTC. The encoded protein is CASNSGTSVGLF. Variable domain in full (rest from reference TRBV2 and TRBJ2-1): EPEVTQTPSHQVTQMGQEVILRCVPISNHLYFYWYRQILGQKVEFLVSFYNNEISEKSEIFDDQFSVERPDGSNFTLKIRSTKLEDSAMYFCASNSGTSVGLFGPGTRLTVL.

The table lists this clonotype with many counts. The rearrangement links TRBV12-3 or TRBV12-4 to TRBJ1-2; 11 nucleotides align to TRBD1. The CDR3 runs to 12 residues. The junction had 2 bases not matched to a gene; V was cut back by 6 bases and J by 8 bases. DNA for the CDR3: TGTGCCAGCAGCCGGGACAGGGGGGGCTACACCTTC. It is translated as CASSRDRGGYTF.

This clonotype came up many times. J is TRBJ2-1 and V is TRBV7-2; 9 bases agree with TRBD2. The germline V gene encodes CDR1 SGHTA and CDR2 FQGNSA. CDR3 length: 13 amino acids. With 4 bases clipped from V and 9 bases from J, the junction kept 4 bases outside the gene matches. CDR3 in amino acids: CASSSGLAGEQFF. CDR3 in DNA: TGTGCCAGCAGCTCGGGACTAGCTGGTGAGCAGTTCTTC.

The rearrangement joins TRBV15 to TRBJ1-2; the D is unclear. Trimming took off 4 bases at V and 7 bases at J, with 10 bases between the two ends. In germline, CDR1 is LNHNV, CDR2 YYDKDF (reference sequence). The CDR3 length is 12 residues. Here the CDR3 reads CATSTGRSGYTF. The CDR3 region has the DNA TGTGCCACCAGCACGGGGAGGAGTGGCTACACCTTC.

This clonotype qualifies as large. This chain links TRBV7-9 with TRBJ2-1; D unresolved. V lost 1 base to trimming and J lost 2 bases, with 6 bases between them. This CDR3 contains 14 residues. Per the germline V gene, CDR1 is SEHNR and CDR2 is FQNEAQ (reference sequence). As DNA, the CDR3 is TGTGCCAGCAGCTTAGTAGCTACCTACAATGAGCAGTTCTTC. Amino acids: CASSLVATYNEQFF.

This clonotype is termed medium-sized (0.01 to 0.1%). The chain joins TRBV9 to TRBJ2-1; 7 bases are a match to TRBD2. CDR1 and CDR2 from the germline V gene are SGDLS and YYNGEE. There are 14 residues in the CDR3. Losses at the gene ends were 4 bases for V and 10 bases for J; bases not matched to a gene: 11. The CDR3 DNA reads as TGTGCCAGCAGCCTTTTAGTCGGGGAGGGGGAGCAGTTCTTC. Protein product: CASSLLVGEGEQFF.

This chain uses TRBV5-1 with TRBJ1-6, with 8 bases matching TRBD1. V trimming: 1 base; J trimming: 7 bases; junction bases outside the gene matches: 7. Germline CDR1 and CDR2: SGHRS and YFSETQ. The CDR3 is made up of 16 amino acids. The DNA of the CDR3 is TGCGCCAGCAGCTTGACGACAGGGGATACCAATTCACCCCTCCACTTT. It yields the protein CASSLTTGDTNSPLHF.

This clonotype was detected ten times or more. The chain recombines TRBV19 with TRBJ1-2; 9 bases match TRBD1. Germline V gene data show CDR1 as LNHDA and CDR2 as SQIVND (reference sequence). The trim removed 9 bases at V and 4 bases at J, leaving 9 bases unmatched. This CDR3 region has 14 residues. The CDR3 protein is CASRRQGGGYGYTF. The CDR3 DNA reads as TGTGCCAGCCGCCGACAGGGGGGAGGCTATGGCTACACCTTC.

This clonotype is judged medium-sized (0.01 to 0.1%). The J gene is TRBJ2-3, the V gene TRBV29-1; D is undetermined. The V end lost 2 bases, the J end lost 6 bases, and 15 bases lay between the germline ends. The CDR3 loop spans 14 amino acids. Germline V gene data show CDR1 as SQVTM and CDR2 as ANQGSEA. CDR3 bases: TGCAGCGTTGAATGGTCCATCGTCCGGGATACGCAGTATTTT. Translation gives CSVEWSIVRDTQYF.

V and J are TRBV2 and TRBJ2-7; D possibly corresponds to TRBD1 (5 bases). Trimming removed 6 bases from V and 0 bases from J, with 12 bases in between. CDR3 size: 14 residues. The germline gives CDR1 SNHLY, CDR2 FYNNEI. The CDR3 DNA is TGTGCCAGCAGCCTAAGACAGAGCTCCTACGAGCAGTACTTC. Translating gives CASSLRQSSYEQYF.

As regards this clonotype: The junction differs from germline at one of its ends, possibly a read error. The rearrangement links TRBV7-6 to TRBJ2-5, with a weak D call TRBD1 (5 bases). Per the germline V gene, CDR1 is SGHVS and CDR2 is FNYEAQ. This CDR3 region has 14 residues. The DNA for the CDR3 is TGTGCTAGCAGCGCGCAGGGATTCCAAGAGGCCCAGTACTTC. It codes for CASSAQGFQEAQYF.

As concerns this clonotype: A much larger clone differs by one base, so this may be a read error. This chain uses TRBV28 with TRBJ2-2; possibly TRBD2 for D (5 bases). The CDR3 covers 12 residues. In germline, CDR1 is MDHEN, CDR2 SYDVKM. CDR3 region: CASSSNTGEPFF. In DNA, the CDR3 is TGTGCCAGCAGTTCCAACACCGGGGAGCCGTTTTTT.

This sequence joins TRBV19 and TRBJ2-7; unclear D gene. Deletions cut 10 bases from V and 1 base from J, with 17 bases between. The CDR3 spans 14 residues. The germline gives CDR1 LNHDA, CDR2 SQIVND (reference sequence). CDR3 nucleotides: TGTGCCATTTCACAGACGTCCAGTTCCTACGAGCAGTACTTC. Translation gives CAISQTSSSYEQYF. The full variable domain, rest sourced from reference TRBV19 and TRBJ2-7, is DGGITQSPKYLFRKEGQNVTLSCEQNLNHDAMYWYRQDPGQGLRLIYYSQIVNDFQKGDIAEGYSVSREKKESFPLTVTSAQKNPTAFYLCAISQTSSSYEQYFGPGTRLTVT.

This clonotype is categorized as medium-sized. This sequence joins TRBV12-3 or TRBV12-4 and TRBJ2-7; TRBD1 or TRBD2 may be the D gene (7 bases each). Trimming stripped 5 bases from V and 3 bases from J, with 20 bases between. CDR3 size: 16 residues. DNA for the CDR3: TGTGCCAGCAGTCCCCGCGTGCAGGGGGGGGGCTACGAGCAGTACTTC. Amino acids: CASSPRVQGGGYEQYF.

The rearrangement uses TRBV5-6 and TRBJ1-3; D remains unclear. V dropped 1 base and J dropped 2 bases, with 13 bases sitting between them. Germline V gives CDR1 SGHDT, CDR2 YYEEEE. CDR3 size: 16 residues. CDR3 in DNA: TGTGCCAGCAGCTTGTGGAAAACATCAGCTGGAAACACCATATATTTT. The encoded protein is CASSLWKTSAGNTIYF.

This clonotype showed up many times. A much bigger clone sits one base away, suggesting this may be a read error. For the CDR3, the DNA is TGTGCCTGGAAGGGACTAGCGGGAGGGTGTGAGCAGTTCTTC. It codes for CAWKGLAGGCEQFF. The chain is built from TRBV30 and TRBJ2-1; 16 positions match TRBD2. V shed 4 bases and J 9 bases; nucleotides not matched to a gene: 3. The germline V gene has CDR1 GTSNPN and CDR2 SVGIG (reference sequence). The CDR3 sequence is 14 residues long. The complete variable domain, with remaining parts taken from reference TRBV30 and TRBJ2-1, reads SQTIHQWPATLVQPVGSPLSLECTVEGTSNPNLYWYRQAAGRGLQLLFYSVGIGQISSEVPQNLSASRPQDRQFILSSKKLLLSDSGFYLCAWKGLAGGCEQFFGPGTRLTVL.

The rearrangement links TRBV19 to TRBJ2-7, with 9 bases fitting TRBD1. The J segment lost 3 bases and the V segment lost 8 bases, leaving 8 bases of the junction unmatched. Germline CDR1 and CDR2: LNHDA and SQIVND (reference sequence). This CDR3 contains 14 residues. CDR3 in amino acids: CASETGTGHYEQYF. CDR3 DNA: TGTGCCAGTGAAACCGGGACAGGGCACTACGAGCAGTACTTC.

This clonotype was seen ten or more times. This rearrangement joins TRBV20-1 to TRBJ2-5, with D tentatively TRBD2 (6 bases). The length of the CDR3 is 16 residues. V lost 4 bases, J lost 4 bases, and 22 bases lay in between. Germline CDR1 reads DFQATT; CDR2 reads SNEGSKA (reference sequence). The CDR3, as DNA: TGCAGTGCTATTAGCCCCCGGGACTCCGGGGGAGAGACCCAGTACTTC. Its translation: CSAISPRDSGGETQYF.

This clonotype is classed as medium-sized (0.01 to 0.1%). The chain couples TRBV5-1 to TRBJ2-7; D ambiguous. The germline V and J ends were trimmed by 4 bases and 3 bases, with 8 bases remaining between them. The CDR3 covers 12 residues. Germline V gene lookup returns CDR1 SGHRS and CDR2 YFSETQ. The CDR3, as DNA: TGCGCCAGCAGCGGACCCAACTACGAGCAGTACTTC. This sequence encodes CASSGPNYEQYF.

This clonotype was counted at least ten times. This chain connects TRBV3-1 to TRBJ2-2, with 7 bases matching TRBD2. The CDR3 runs 14 residues. V was clipped by 7 bases and J by 6 bases; unmatched bases: 8. CDR1 and CDR2 (germline): LGHDT, YNNKEL (reference sequence). In nucleotides, the CDR3 is TGTGCCAGCATGGTAACTAGCGATGCCGGGGAGCTGTTTTTT. Translated, it gives CASMVTSDAGELFF.